The source of this T cell receptor beta chain is a study of OX40 agonist ivuxolimab in advanced cancers. In the study overall: Ivuxolimab, which targeted the costimulatory receptor OX40 (CD134), was an agonistic, fully human IgG2 monoclonal antibody. Partial responses occurred in three dose-escalation patients, of whom one had hepatocellular carcinoma and two had cutaneous melanoma. The paper covers the monotherapy dose-escalation part of the phase I ivuxolimab trial, which included N = 52 patients. The dose-escalation cohort was about 86% male with a mean age of 60 years, ranging from about 23 to 85. Intravenous ivuxolimab was administered to patients every 2 weeks at six dose levels: 0.01, 0.1, 0.3, 1.5, 3 and 10 mg/kg. Peripheral TCRbeta sequencing aimed to test whether ivuxolimab altered TCR sequence diversity and caused clonal T-cell expansion. Patients were allowed to have had prior anti-PD-1, anti-PD-L1 or anti-CTLA-4 therapy, and 40% of the dose-escalation patients had been treated with checkpoint inhibitors. Of the roughly 51 patients in dose escalation, approximately 20 had hepatocellular carcinoma, some 15 had melanoma, 9 had renal cell carcinoma and 9 had head and neck cancer.

General conclusions and limits of the study: In the 0.1-3.0 mg/kg groups, partial responders were among the patients with the lowest normalized peripheral clonal expansion, particularly in CD8+ T cells. After ivuxolimab, CD8+ T cells had more expanded clones than CD4+ T cells on average. Which antigens the clonally expanded peripheral T cells were specific for was not determined. At doses from 0.1 to 3.0 mg/kg, clonal expansion was seen in both CD4+ and CD8+ blood T cells between baseline and week 6. Low levels of normalized T-cell clonal expansion were also shown by some nonresponding patients.

To sequence the TCRbeta CDR3 region, genomic DNA was isolated from the sorted cells. TCRbeta CDR3 regions were sequenced using the immunoSEQ Assay. What TCRdb holds here is the immuneACCESS table cut down to in-frame rearrangements. Part of the clones is not present; checked against another copy, under half of the missing clones reflect an unresolved V gene, and the others are unexplained. This sample has 20,000 to 25,000 clones in its table, and about 82% of those were observed once. The top ten clonotypes cover roughly 24% of the sample. On this clone itself: Its antigen has not been determined. There are no base qualities to consult, and no much larger clone falls within one base.

From the cysteine up to the phenylalanine, the CDR3 has a length of 14 residues. This entry keeps only the CDR3 DNA: 42 bases, framed from base 1. V ends up 4 bases short and J 5 bases short, with an unmatched junction base count of 3. CDR1 SGDLS and CDR2 YYNGEE were looked up in the germline V gene. Patients with autoimmune disease history or receiving systemic immunosuppression were excluded from the trial. Peripheral blood for TCR sequencing was drawn from every dose cohort at baseline, at cycle 4 day 1 and at cycle 7 day 1. Samples were obtained from an open-label, multicenter, first-in-human phase I dose-escalation trial of ivuxolimab. Adults with locally advanced or metastatic melanoma, renal cell carcinoma, hepatocellular carcinoma or head and neck squamous cell carcinoma were enrolled in the trial. CD4+ and CD8+ T cells were sorted separately from peripheral blood before TCR sequencing.

Specimen: CD4+ or CD8+ T cells sorted from blood, collected in a trial of the OX40 agonist ivuxolimab. The sequence derives from an adult with an advanced solid tumor such as melanoma, head and neck, liver or kidney cancer. Recombination connected TRBV9 to TRBJ1-4; 9 bases in the middle match TRBD1. The DNA is as follows: TGTGCCAGCAGCCCCGGGACAGGGAATGAAAAACTGTTTTTT. Its coded protein is CASSPGTGNEKLFF.